This T cell receptor (beta chain) derives from a study of cytomegalovirus exposure and HLA in healthy donors. Regarding the study as a whole: In a later analysis, TCR beta V- and J-gene trimming showed a link to a missense DCLRE1C variant.

For this clone: Its antigen is undetermined.

With 60 Vbeta and 13 Jbeta primers, the PCR was carried out. The method was immunoSEQ multiplex PCR; TCRdb's version includes in-frame clones alone and lacks a portion of them. The sample lists about 160,000 clones, 75% to 80% occurring once. V trimming: 7 bases; J trimming: 5 bases; junction bases outside the gene matches: 10. This CDR3 contains 15 residues. Germline lookup yields CDR1 SEHNR and CDR2 FQNEAQ (reference sequence). The sequence was obtained from a woman aged 45-65 years in good health and CMV-seropositive. The sample was PBMCs. V gene TRBV7-9 combines with J gene TRBJ1-4; 7 bases are a match to TRBD1. The CDR3 loop is CASTPGGTSNEKLFF. CDR3 nucleotides: TGTGCCAGCACCCCAGGGGGGACTTCCAATGAAAAACTGTTTTTT.